The clone carrying this T cell receptor beta chain was found once. Its antigen is still unknown. Extracted RNA was reverse transcribed, and the resulting cDNA served as sequencing template. Generated by immunoSEQ multiplex PCR, the TCRdb table keeps only in-frame clones and is missing some. The table shows fewer than 110,000 clones, with about 60% occurring only once. This specimen belongs to a study of CD8+ T cells in alopecia areata. The study's findings and limits: Clarity of TCR sharing across patients fell short of that in mice, possibly HLA-related. Sequenced scalp T cells also include alphabeta T cells resident in normal skin. Researchers report lesional scalp, most notably alopecia totalis/universalis, outstripped normal scalp in clonality.

Using a FACSAria, the CD4+ and CD8+ T cells were sorted from the PBMCs. The CDR3 contains 17 residues. The germline V gene has CDR1 SQVTM and CDR2 ANQGSEA. V was trimmed by 7 bases and J by 1 base, leaving 26 bases between them. This receptor was identified in a human donor in good health. The genes are TRBV29-1 and TRBJ2-7; D perhaps matches TRBD2 (9 bases). Sequenced input: CD4+ T cells sorted from blood. The CDR3, as DNA: TGCAGCGCCCCGGGACAGGAGCTAGCGGGATCTTCCTACGAGCAGTACTTC. Amino acids: CSAPGQELAGSSYEQYF.